This section outlines one T cell receptor (beta chain) sequence together with its context. No antigen is known for it. Generated by immunoSEQ multiplex PCR, the TCRdb table keeps only in-frame clones and is missing some. Of 200,000 or so clones listed, approximately 94% are singletons. The data derive from a study of T cell responses to AZD1222 COVID-19 vaccine. Whole-study results and caveats: AZD1222 recipients seropositive at baseline numbered only five to seven.

The material sequenced was peripheral blood, taken on day 0 of AZD1222 vaccination. The TCR comes from an adult in good health.

The CDR3 is CASSSIAGDTYEQYF. The CDR3 nucleotides are TGTGCCAGCAGCTCAATAGCGGGAGATACGTACGAGCAGTACTTC. The chain couples TRBV5-5 to TRBJ2-7, with 9 positions matching TRBD2. After removal of 3 bases from V and 4 bases from J, the junction contained 8 bases not matched to a gene. This CDR3 comprises 15 residues. Germline CDR1 reads SGHKS; CDR2 reads YYEKEE (reference sequence). Full variable domain (rest looked up from reference TRBV5-5 and TRBJ2-7): DAGVTQSPTHLIKTRGQQVTLRCSPISGHKSVSWYQQVLGQGPQFIFQYYEKEERGRGNFPDRFSARQFPNYSSELNVNALLLGDSALYLCASSSIAGDTYEQYFGPGTRLTVT.